This T cell receptor (beta chain) emerged from a study of shared clonotypes between healthy human individuals. As for the study in general: Every donor yielded three CD4 naive, three CD4 memory, two CD8 naive and one CD8 memory plate.

Donors, healthy HIV-negative adults, lacked recent acute infections or vaccinations. Using immunoSEQ multiplex PCR, the repertoire was profiled, and TCRdb retains in-frame clones only, with some absent. The sample lists some 1.1 million clones, around 77% seen once, with more than 0.85% in the top ten. Looked up from germline, CDR1 is SGHRS and CDR2 is YFSETQ. With 0 bases removed from V and 2 bases from J, the gap between germline ends came to 11 bases. The CDR3 has 15 amino acids. Sequenced sample: memory CD4+ T cells from PBMCs. The subset denotes: CD45RA-negative fraction. The source is a man younger than 35 in good health. Some clones in this sample may be carry-over from other donors' samples. This chain links TRBV5-1 with TRBJ2-5; D possibly corresponds to TRBD1 (6 bases). The CDR3 loop reads CASSLGPTGQETQYF. CDR3 in DNA: TGCGCCAGCAGCTTGGGTCCCACAGGGCAAGAGACCCAGTACTTC.